These 15 T cell receptor beta chains were sequenced from one sample in a study of cytomegalovirus exposure and HLA in healthy donors (dated 2017 in TCRdb). Library creation used the immunoSEQ multiplex PCR assay. The multiplex PCR relied on a mix of 60 forward primers for TCR Vbeta segments and 13 reverse primers for TCR Jbeta segments. Sourced from immuneACCESS, this table was stored by TCRdb with only in-frame sequences that have V and J called. A share of the clones is absent; for the studies checked, an unresolved V gene accounts for under half, and the remainder has no known explanation. The sample profile shows around 90,000 clones; 85% of them were found once. The ten biggest clones cover approximately 7.4% of the sample. Sequencing was done on a sample of PBMCs. The source is a man aged 35 to 55 in good health and CMV-seropositive.

The chain combines TRBV18 with TRBJ2-1; possibly TRBD1 for D (7 bases). The V end was cut by 6 bases, the J end by 7 bases, with 25 bases between. The CDR3 runs 17 residues. Germline V gene sequence: CDR1 KGHSH, CDR2 LQKENI. CDR3 residues: CASSVFRQGSGGNEQFF. CDR3 bases: TGTGCCAGCTCCGTTTTTAGACAGGGCTCCGGGGGTAATGAGCAGTTCTTC.

This clone came up a few times. CDR3 coding DNA: TGTGCCACCTCGCGCACCACCGGGGAGCTGTTTTTT. Translated, it gives CATSRTTGELFF. The chain has TRBV6-5 and TRBJ2-2; D unclear. The CDR3 sequence is 12 residues long. The germline V gene has CDR1 MNHEY and CDR2 SVGAGI. Trimming took off 10 bases at V and 4 bases at J, with 10 bases between the two ends.

Only one count was recorded for this clone. This chain joins TRBV12-5 and TRBJ2-5; D not certain. The J call may not be correct, given that the DNA end is closer to TRBJ2-7. Germline CDR1 and CDR2: LGHNT and FRNRAP. This CDR3 is 12 amino acids long. CDR3 in amino acids: CASGLDSYEQYF. The CDR3 region has the DNA TGTGCTAGTGGTCTAGACTCCTACGAGCAGTACTTC.

The chain couples TRBV30 to TRBJ1-2, with D tentatively TRBD1 (6 bases). V lost 2 bases and J lost 5, with 9 bases in between. CDR1 and CDR2 from the germline V gene are GTSNPN and SVGIG (reference sequence). This CDR3 is built from 12 residues. CDR3 sequence (DNA): TGTGCCTGGAGTCGGACAGTTTATGGCTACACCTTC. It yields the protein CAWSRTVYGYTF.

The CDR3 nucleotides read TGTGCCAGCAGTCCCTTGGGGGGGACTCCCTCTGGGGCCAACGTCCTGACTTTC. Translation gives CASSPLGGTPSGANVLTF. This rearrangement joins TRBV28 to TRBJ2-6; TRBD2 aligns across 7 bases. This CDR3 comprises 18 residues. Losses at the gene ends were 5 bases for V and 0 bases for J; bases not matched to a gene: 10. Looked up from germline, CDR1 is MDHEN and CDR2 is SYDVKM.

The chain couples TRBV7-9 to TRBJ2-3; a weak D match, TRBD2 (5 bases). The ends were cut back, 4 bases at V and 3 bases at J, with 14 bases in the middle. Germline V gene data show CDR1 as SEHNR and CDR2 as FQNEAQ (reference sequence). The CDR3 is 15 residues long. The CDR3: CASSSGNTGTDTQYF. In DNA, the CDR3 is TGTGCCAGCAGCTCCGGGAATACTGGAACAGATACGCAGTATTTT. Full variable domain (missing parts from reference TRBV7-9 and TRBJ2-3): DTGVSQNPRHKITKRGQNVTFRCDPISEHNRLYWYRQTLGQGPEFLTYFQNEAQLEKSRLLSDRFSAERPKGSFSTLEIQRTEQGDSAMYLCASSSGNTGTDTQYFGPGTRLTVL.

This clone has only a few counts. CDR3 loop: CASSATGFRGYTF. The CDR3 nucleotides read TGTGCCAGCAGCGCGACAGGGTTTCGTGGCTACACCTTC. The chain couples TRBV9 to TRBJ1-2; the match to TRBD1 covers 7 bases. Germline CDR1 reads SGDLS; CDR2 reads YYNGEE. The CDR3 has 13 residues. The junction had 6 bases not matched to a gene; V was cut back by 3 bases and J by 7 bases.

This chain's CDR3 is CASSTGSTNEKLFF. The CDR3 nucleotides are TGTGCCAGCAGTACAGGGTCAACTAATGAAAAACTGTTTTTT. V is TRBV6-1 and J is TRBJ1-4, with D possibly TRBD1 on 6 matching bases. The CDR3 totals 14 residues. V was pared by 5 bases and J by 0 bases, with 7 bases between. The V gene's germline CDR1 is MNHNS and CDR2 SASEGT.

CDR3 protein: CAWSPVTGGGDYGYTF. The CDR3 DNA reads TGTGCCTGGAGTCCGGTTACAGGGGGCGGGGACTATGGCTACACCTTC. The rearrangement uses TRBV30 and TRBJ1-2, with 9 bases that match TRBD1. Germline V gene lookup returns CDR1 GTSNPN and CDR2 SVGIG (reference sequence). After removal of 2 bases from V and 3 bases from J, the junction contained 10 bases not matched to a gene. This CDR3 is built from 16 residues.

The V gene is TRBV6-1, the J gene TRBJ2-7, with TRBD1 matching 8 bases. The V and J ends lost 3 bases and 6 bases, in that order; junction bases with no gene match: 4. This CDR3 has 13 residues. The germline V gene has CDR1 MNHNS and CDR2 SASEGT. The CDR3 DNA follows: TGTGCCAGCAGTGAGGAGGACAGGGCCGAGCAGTACTTC. This gives the protein CASSEEDRAEQYF.

This chain uses TRBV19 with TRBJ2-3; TRBD2 matches at 9 bases. V dropped 5 bases and J dropped 7; count of bases not matched to a gene: 25. Germline-derived CDR1 and CDR2 are LNHDA and SQIVND (reference sequence). The length of the CDR3 is 20 residues. CDR3: CASSPIFTGGRALFGHTQYF. For the CDR3, the DNA is TGTGCCAGTAGTCCCATATTCACTGGCGGGAGGGCCCTTTTTGGCCATACGCAGTATTTT.

J is TRBJ2-7 and V is TRBV5-8; D is possibly TRBD1 (6 bases). The CDR3 spans 13 residues. CDR1 and CDR2 (germline): SGHTS, YDEGEE. The ends were cut back, 0 bases at V and 5 bases at J, with 9 bases in the middle. The CDR3 protein is CASSLDRVNEQYF. CDR3 sequence (DNA): TGTGCCAGCAGCTTGGACAGGGTAAACGAGCAGTACTTC. The variable domain in full, completed from reference TRBV5-8 and TRBJ2-7, reads EAGVTQSPTHLIKTRGQQATLRCSPISGHTSVYWYQQALGLGLQFLLWYDEGEERNRGNFPPRFSGRQFPNYSSELNVNALELEDSALYLCASSLDRVNEQYFGPGTRLTVT.

The J gene is TRBJ1-1, the V gene TRBV7-2; 7 bases line up with TRBD1. The J segment lost 2 bases and the V segment lost 6 bases, leaving 6 bases of the junction unmatched. Germline CDR1 SGHTA, CDR2 FQGNSA. This CDR3 has 14 amino acids. This CDR3 reads CASRLTGINTEAFF. The CDR3 region has the DNA TGTGCCAGCAGATTGACAGGGATAAACACTGAAGCTTTCTTT.

The V gene is TRBV19, the J gene TRBJ2-1; no firm D call. Germline V CDR1 and CDR2: LNHDA, SQIVND (reference sequence). The CDR3 loop spans 13 amino acids. V was cut by 1 base and J by 10 bases, with 11 bases left in between. CDR3: CASSIGPAREQFF. As DNA, the CDR3 is TGTGCCAGTAGTATAGGACCGGCGAGGGAGCAGTTCTTC. The whole variable domain, filled in from reference TRBV19 and TRBJ2-1, reads DGGITQSPKYLFRKEGQNVTLSCEQNLNHDAMYWYRQDPGQGLRLIYYSQIVNDFQKGDIAEGYSVSREKKESFPLTVTSAQKNPTAFYLCASSIGPAREQFFGPGTRLTVL.

CDR3 sequence: CASSVPSSEQFF. As DNA, the CDR3 is TGTGCCAGCAGCGTCCCGTCGAGTGAGCAGTTCTTC. The J gene is TRBJ2-1, the V gene TRBV9; D call uncertain. The germline V gene encodes CDR1 SGDLS and CDR2 YYNGEE. This CDR3 has 12 amino acids. V gave up 2 bases and J gave up 9 bases, with 9 bases separating them.